These 2 T cell receptor beta chains were all obtained from the same sample, sequenced in a study of blood T cell repertoires in COVID-19. Sequencing used immunoSEQ multiplex PCR; TCRdb keeps in-frame clones, though not all of them. Of around 200,000 clones in the sample, roughly 85% were seen once. The sequenced sample consisted of peripheral blood. These receptors all come from an elderly woman with acute or convalescent COVID-19.

This sequence joins TRBV4-3 and TRBJ2-7, with D tentatively TRBD1 (5 bases). Germline V gene sequence: CDR1 LGHNA, CDR2 YSLEER. The CDR3 spans 15 residues. V lost 0 bases and J lost 4, with 13 bases in between. CDR3 in DNA: TGCGCCAGCAGCCAAGATCCCCAGGGCCTTTACGAGCAGTACTTC. It yields the protein CASSQDPQGLYEQYF.

The J gene is TRBJ2-1, the V gene TRBV6-5, with D hard to call. The germline V gene encodes CDR1 MNHEY and CDR2 SVGAGI. V was trimmed by 4 bases and J by 6 bases, leaving 4 bases between them. This CDR3 has 11 amino acids. Here the CDR3 reads CASSSGNEQFF. The CDR3 nucleotides read TGTGCCAGCAGTTCAGGCAATGAGCAGTTCTTC.